This T cell receptor beta chain was captured by sequencing in a study of T cells after yellow fever vaccination. Study-level points and caveats: Boosting was followed by the reappearance of most primary-vaccination clones (just under 97% CD4, 85% to 90% CD8).

Template switching by 5'RACE produced TCR cDNA, adding a universal primer site and UMIs. One entry per CDR3 protein results from TCRdb running MiXCR on the 5' RACE reads. The profile shows around 590,000 distinct CDR3 sequences, about 12% of them singletons. J gave up 2 bases and V 2 bases, and 2 bases lay outside the gene matches. Germline lookup yields CDR1 MNHEY and CDR2 SVGAGI. The CDR3 is 14 residues long. This clonotype showed up just a few times. Its antigen is not identified. This receptor was taken from a man aged 25-45 years who received the YFV17D yellow fever vaccine. The chain joins TRBV6-5 to TRBJ2-7, with TRBD2 matching 8 bases. Source: PBMCs, taken on the day of the yellow fever booster vaccination. CDR3 in DNA: TGTGCCAGCAGTTACGAAGCGGGAGCCTACGAGCAGTACTTC. Protein product: CASSYEAGAYEQYF.